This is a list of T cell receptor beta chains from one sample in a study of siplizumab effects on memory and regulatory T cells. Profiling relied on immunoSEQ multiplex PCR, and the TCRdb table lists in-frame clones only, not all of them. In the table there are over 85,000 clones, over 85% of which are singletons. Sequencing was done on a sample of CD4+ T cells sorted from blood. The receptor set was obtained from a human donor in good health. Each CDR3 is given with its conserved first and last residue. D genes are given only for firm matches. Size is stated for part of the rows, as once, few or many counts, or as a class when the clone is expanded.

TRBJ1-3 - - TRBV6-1 CASATDIGNTIYF TGTGCCAGCGCAACAGACATTGGAAACACCATATATTTT
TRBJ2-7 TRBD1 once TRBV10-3 CAISVTGGGEQYF TGTGCCATCAGTGTGACAGGGGGCGGCGAGCAGTACTTC
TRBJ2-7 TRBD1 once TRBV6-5 CASRRGQGVYEQYF TGTGCCAGCAGGCGAGGACAGGGGGTCTACGAGCAGTACTTC
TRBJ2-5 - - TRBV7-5 CARSFSGRETQYF TGTGCCAGAAGCTTCTCAGGGAGGGAGACCCAGTACTTC
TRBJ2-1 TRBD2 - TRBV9 CASSIQGSSGLAGADEQFF TGTGCCAGCAGCATACAGGGGAGCTCGGGACTAGCGGGAGCAGATGAGCAGTTCTTC
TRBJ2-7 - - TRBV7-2 CASSLAGQPIYEQYF TGTGCCAGCAGCTTAGCCGGACAGCCTATCTACGAGCAGTACTTC
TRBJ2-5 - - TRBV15 CATSREQQETQYF TGTGCCACCAGCAGAGAACAGCAAGAGACCCAGTACTTC
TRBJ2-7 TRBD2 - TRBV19 CASRTGLGADEQYF TGTGCCAGTAGGACCGGACTAGGGGCAGACGAGCAGTACTTC
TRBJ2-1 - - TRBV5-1 CASSLTRRGLSYNEQFF TGCGCCAGCAGCTTAACCCGGAGGGGCCTTTCCTACAATGAGCAGTTCTTC
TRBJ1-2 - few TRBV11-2 CASSLQQGGNGYTF TGTGCCAGCAGCTTACAACAGGGTGGGAATGGCTACACCTTC
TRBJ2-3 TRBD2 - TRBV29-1 CSVGQGLIADTQYF TGCAGCGTTGGGCAGGGACTAATCGCAGATACGCAGTATTTT
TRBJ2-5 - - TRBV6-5 CASTPPAQETQYF TGTGCCAGCACTCCCCCGGCTCAAGAGACCCAGTACTTC
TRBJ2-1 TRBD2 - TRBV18 CASSPPGTSGSNEQFF TGTGCCAGCTCACCACCCGGGACTAGCGGGAGCAATGAGCAGTTCTTC
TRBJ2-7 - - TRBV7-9 CASSPRATTYEQYF TGTGCCAGCAGCCCACGGGCCACGACCTACGAGCAGTACTTC
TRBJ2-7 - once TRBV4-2 CASSQEGYGGPYEQYF TGTGCCAGCAGCCAAGAAGGGTACGGGGGGCCCTACGAGCAGTACTTC
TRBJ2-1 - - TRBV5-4 CASSKSGAGEQFF TGTGCCAGCAGTAAATCGGGGGCGGGGGAGCAGTTCTTC
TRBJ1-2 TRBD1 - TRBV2 CASREPGQGDGYTF TGTGCCAGCAGGGAACCCGGACAGGGTGATGGCTACACCTTC
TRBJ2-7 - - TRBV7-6 CASSPRRGLNEQYF TGTGCCAGCAGCCCTCGCAGGGGACTTAACGAGCAGTACTTC
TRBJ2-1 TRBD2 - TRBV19 CASSITPAGGQNEQFF TGTGCCAGTAGTATAACCCCAGCGGGAGGGCAGAATGAGCAGTTCTTC
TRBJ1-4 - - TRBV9 CASSVAGTNEKLFF TGTGCCAGCAGCGTAGCGGGGACCAATGAAAAACTGTTTTTT
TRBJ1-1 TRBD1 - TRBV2 CASSEQGATEAFF TGTGCCAGCAGTGAACAGGGGGCCACTGAAGCTTTCTTT
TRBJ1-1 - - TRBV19 CASSILWEGRRTEAFF TGTGCCAGTAGTATCCTCTGGGAGGGGAGGAGGACTGAAGCTTTCTTT
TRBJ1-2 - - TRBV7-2 CASSPQQALSYGYTF TGTGCCAGCAGCCCACAACAAGCCCTCTCTTATGGCTACACCTTC
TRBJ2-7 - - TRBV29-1 CSVGRDTTYEQYF TGCAGCGTGGGGCGGGACACCACCTACGAGCAGTACTTC
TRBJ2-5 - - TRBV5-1 CASCPVHHTETQYF TGCGCCAGCTGCCCTGTACATCACACGGAGACCCAGTACTTC
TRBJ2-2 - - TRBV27 CASRSFRRNTGELFF TGTGCCAGCAGAAGTTTTAGACGGAACACCGGGGAGCTGTTTTTT
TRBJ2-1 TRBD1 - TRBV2 CATEKKTGNEQFF TGTGCCACCGAAAAAAAGACAGGGAATGAGCAGTTCTTC
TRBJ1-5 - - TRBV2 CASSEASHGAQHF TGTGCCAGCAGTGAAGCGTCTCACGGAGCCCAGCATTTT
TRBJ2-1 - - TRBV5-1 CASSPARAYYNEQFF TGCGCCAGCAGCCCGGCCAGGGCCTACTACAATGAGCAGTTCTTC
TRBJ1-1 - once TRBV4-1 CASSQVKNTEAFF TGCGCCAGCAGCCAAGTCAAGAACACTGAAGCTTTCTTT
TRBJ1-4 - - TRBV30 CAWNREANEKLFF TGTGCCTGGAACAGGGAAGCTAATGAAAAACTGTTTTTT
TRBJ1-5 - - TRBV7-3 CASSLGPELNQPQHF TGTGCCAGCAGCCTAGGACCCGAGCTCAATCAGCCCCAGCATTTT
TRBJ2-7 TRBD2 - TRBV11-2 CASSWGGSYEQYF TGTGCCAGCAGCTGGGGGGGCTCCTACGAGCAGTACTTC
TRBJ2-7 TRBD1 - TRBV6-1 CASSRLMGQVHF TGTGCCAGCAGCAGACTCATGGGACAGGTACACTTC
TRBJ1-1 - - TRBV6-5 CASRMNTEAFF TGTGCCAGCAGAATGAACACTGAAGCTTTCTTT
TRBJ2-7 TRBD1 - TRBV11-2 CASGTGVSEQYF TGTGCCAGCGGGACAGGGGTAAGCGAGCAGTACTTC
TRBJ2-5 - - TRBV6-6 CASSLQGSGETQYF TGTGCCAGCAGCCTACAGGGTTCAGGGGAGACCCAGTACTTC
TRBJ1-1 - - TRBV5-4 CASSLARDLEAFF TGTGCCAGCAGCTTGGCCCGGGACCTGGAGGCTTTCTTT
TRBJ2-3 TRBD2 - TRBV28 CASSAGVDTQYF TGTGCCAGCAGTGCGGGGGTAGATACGCAGTATTTT
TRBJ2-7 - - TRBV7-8 CASSLVQEYEQYF TGTGCCAGCAGCTTAGTACAGGAATACGAGCAGTACTTC
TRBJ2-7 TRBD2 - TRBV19 CASRISYGRNYEQYF TGTGCCAGTAGAATTTCGTACGGGAGGAATTACGAGCAGTACTTC
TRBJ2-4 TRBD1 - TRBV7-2 CASSSLGLTGGDIQYF TGTGCCAGCAGCTCTTTAGGGTTGACAGGGGGTGACATTCAGTACTTC
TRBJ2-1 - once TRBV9 CASSPRLAENNEQFF TGTGCCAGCAGCCCCCGATTAGCGGAAAACAATGAGCAGTTCTTC
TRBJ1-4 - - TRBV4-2 CASTNLFATNEKLFF TGTGCCAGCACGAATCTTTTTGCAACTAATGAAAAACTGTTTTTT
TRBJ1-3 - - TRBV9 CASSGPQGTHGNTIYF TGTGCCAGCAGCGGACCCCAGGGGACTCATGGAAACACCATATATTTT
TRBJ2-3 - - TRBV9 CASSVGSEDTQYF TGTGCCAGCAGCGTAGGGTCCGAGGATACGCAGTATTTT
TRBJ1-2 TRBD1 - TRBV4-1 CASSQAPRGANYGYTF TGCGCCAGCAGCCAAGCCCCCAGGGGGGCGAACTATGGCTACACCTTC
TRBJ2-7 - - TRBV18 CASSPVTGPYEQYF TGTGCCAGCTCACCTGTAACAGGGCCCTACGAGCAGTACTTC
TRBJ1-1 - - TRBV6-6 CASSLSGQAHEAFF TGTGCCAGCAGTCTGAGCGGCCAGGCCCATGAAGCTTTCTTT
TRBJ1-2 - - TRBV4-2 CASGRPANYGYTF TGTGCCAGCGGACGACCCGCTAACTATGGCTACACCTTC
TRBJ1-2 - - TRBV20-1 CSVSDNYGYTF TGCAGTGTATCAGATAACTATGGCTACACCTTC
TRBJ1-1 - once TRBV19 CASSIAWLGNTEAFF TGTGCCAGTAGTATAGCGTGGCTGGGGAACACTGAAGCTTTCTTT